The clone carrying this TCR beta chain was observed once. Antigen: not known. Clones were read by immunoSEQ multiplex PCR, and TCRdb kept only the in-frame ones, dropping some. The sample consists of 82,000 or so clones, 90% to 95% of them appearing once. This sample is drawn from a study of T cell responses to AZD1222 COVID-19 vaccine. The CDR3 spans 18 residues. Germline-derived CDR1 and CDR2 are SGHTA and FQGNSA. The trim removed 3 bases at V and 6 bases at J, leaving 14 bases unmatched. Whole-study findings and limits: White British donors predominated, females outnumbered males, and clonal diversity was possibly underestimated. Compared with day 0, the breadth and depth of the Spike-specific TCR repertoire rose significantly after two doses of AZD1222. AZD1222 recipients seropositive at baseline numbered only 5 to 7.

V is TRBV7-2 and J is TRBJ2-1; 10 bases fit TRBD2. The source is an adult in good health. The source material was peripheral blood, sampled on day 0 of AZD1222 vaccination. The CDR3 DNA sequence: TGTGCCAGCAGCTTTAATCTAGCGGGGGCCATGGGCTTCAATGAGCAGTTCTTC. It encodes CASSFNLAGAMGFNEQFF. The entire variable domain, with the rest obtained from reference TRBV7-2 and TRBJ2-1, is as follows: GAGVSQSPSNKVTEKGKDVELRCDPISGHTALYWYRQSLGQGLEFLIYFQGNSAPDKSGLPSDRFSAERTGGSVSTLTIQRTQQEDSAVYLCASSFNLAGAMGFNEQFFGPGTRLTVL.